The next 20 T cell receptor beta chains were all read from a single sample in a study of T cells in Graves' hyperthyroidism and ophthalmopathy. From RNA transcripts, TCR beta CDR3 regions were amplified. With the HTBI primer set, the TCR CDR3 went through a first round of RT-PCR. TCRdb re-called the multiplex PCR reads with MiXCR, one entry per CDR3 protein. This table holds 300,000 to 450,000 distinct CDR3 sequences, about 15% found once. Sample: blood. The receptors were gathered from a woman younger than 45 with Graves' hyperthyroidism.

The chain is built from TRBV28 and TRBJ2-2; D call uncertain. Germline lookup yields CDR1 MDHEN and CDR2 SYDVKM. There are 14 residues in the CDR3. Trimming shortened V by 7 bases and J by 4 bases, and 13 bases separated the two germline ends. The CDR3 coding sequence is TGTGCCAGCATTAAGCAGGAGATCACCGGGGAGCTGTTTTTT. Its translation: CASIKQEITGELFF. The variable domain in full, with the rest retrieved from reference TRBV28 and TRBJ2-2, is DVKVTQSSRYLVKRTGEKVFLECVQDMDHENMFWYRQDPGLGLRLIYFSYDVKMKEKGDIPEGYSVSREKKERFSLILESASTNQTSMYLCASIKQEITGELFFGEGSRLTVL.

This clonotype was detected many times. The gene calls are TRBV3-1 and TRBJ1-1; no reliable D call. Germline V lookup: CDR1 LGHDT, CDR2 YNNKEL (reference sequence). V was shortened by 2 bases and J by 4 bases, with 11 bases between the two germline ends. The CDR3 runs to 14 residues. CDR3 in amino acids: CASSQRFRGTEAFF. The CDR3 nucleotides read TGTGCCAGCAGCCAACGGTTTAGAGGCACTGAAGCTTTCTTT.

The chain has TRBV19 and TRBJ2-7; 7 bases agree with TRBD1. CDR3 size: 13 residues. With V trimmed by 5 bases and J by 5 bases, 6 bases remained unmatched. The germline V gene has CDR1 LNHDA and CDR2 SQIVND (reference sequence). The CDR3: CASSSGQRHEQYF. The CDR3 nucleotides read TGTGCCAGTAGTTCGGGACAGCGCCACGAGCAGTACTTC. The full variable domain, rest sourced from reference TRBV19 and TRBJ2-7, is DGGITQSPKYLFRKEGQNVTLSCEQNLNHDAMYWYRQDPGQGLRLIYYSQIVNDFQKGDIAEGYSVSREKKESFPLTVTSAQKNPTAFYLCASSSGQRHEQYFGPGTRLTVT.

In its sample, this clonotype was seen a few times. This rearrangement joins TRBV29-1 to TRBJ1-2; D might be TRBD1 (6 bases). The CDR3 consists of 15 residues. Trimming left V 6 bases short and J 5 bases short, with 22 bases between. Looked up from germline, CDR1 is SQVTM and CDR2 is ANQGSEA. The CDR3 nucleotides are TGCAGCGTCGAACTACCCGGAAGGGGGGAATATGGCTACACCTTC. Protein sequence: CSVELPGRGEYGYTF.

This clonotype occurred many times. The chain couples TRBV5-1 to TRBJ2-1, with 7 bases fitting TRBD2. CDR3 length: 16 residues. V was pared by 4 bases and J by 0 bases, with 7 bases of the junction left unmatched. CDR1 is SGHRS and CDR2 is YFSETQ in the germline V gene. The chain's CDR3 is CASSVGGGPSYNEQFF. As DNA, the CDR3 is TGCGCCAGCAGCGTTGGGGGAGGGCCCTCCTACAATGAGCAGTTCTTC.

This clonotype was found many times. The rearrangement uses TRBV20-1 and TRBJ1-5; D gene unclear. The CDR3 has 14 amino acids. Trimming took off 0 bases at V and 1 base at J, with 7 bases between the two ends. Germline CDR1 is DFQATT and CDR2 is SNEGSKA (reference sequence). The CDR3 coding sequence is TGCAGTGCTAGAGATCTGGAAAGCAATCAGCCCCAGCATTTT. This translates into CSARDLESNQPQHF.

This clonotype was observed many times. The gene calls are TRBV12-3 or TRBV12-4 and TRBJ2-2; possibly TRBD2 for D (6 bases). There are 16 residues in the CDR3. V dropped 7 bases and J dropped 3 bases, with 18 bases sitting between them. The CDR3 DNA sequence: TGTGCCAGCACCCTAGGGGTGGGAGGTCACACCGGGGAGCTGTTTTTT. Translating it yields CASTLGVGGHTGELFF.

This clonotype has a handful of counts. The chain has TRBV13 and TRBJ2-7; 8 nucleotides align to TRBD2. The CDR3 sequence is 15 residues long. Per germline, CDR1 PRHDT and CDR2 FYEKMQ (reference sequence). V lost 5 bases to trimming and J lost 0 bases; unmatched junction nucleotides: 6. In DNA form, the CDR3 reads TGTGCCAGCAGCAAACGTAGCGGGAACTCCTACGAGCAGTACTTC. The encoded protein is CASSKRSGNSYEQYF.

The rearrangement joins TRBV24-1 to TRBJ2-6; perhaps TRBD2 as D (5 bases). CDR1 is KGHDR and CDR2 is SFDVKD in the germline V gene. V lost 3 bases, J lost 8 bases, and 13 bases lay in between. The CDR3 has 15 residues. This chain's CDR3 is CATSDKFGEPNVLTF. The CDR3 nucleotides are TGTGCCACCAGTGATAAATTTGGGGAGCCCAACGTCCTGACTTTC.

The rearrangement uses TRBV20-1 and TRBJ2-1, with D tentatively TRBD2 (5 bases). The DNA matches TRBJ2-7 better at its end, which makes the J call doubtful. Germline loops: CDR1 DFQATT, CDR2 SNEGSKA (reference sequence). This CDR3 is 15 amino acids long. DNA for the CDR3: TGCAGTGTTGAATCTATAGCGCGCTCCTACAATGAGCAGTACTTC. This gives the protein CSVESIARSYNEQYF.

A few counts support this clonotype. A junction boundary mismatches the germline segment, possibly from a read error. The rearrangement joins TRBV7-3 to TRBJ2-2; D tentatively fits TRBD1 or TRBD2 (5 bases each). Germline CDR1 SGHTA, CDR2 FQGTGA. The CDR3 totals 13 residues. CDR3 coding DNA: TGTACCAGCAGTTATCCCGGGGCAAGGGAGCTGTTTTTT. Translated: CTSSYPGARELFF.

The chain carries TRBV28 and TRBJ1-1; no firm D call. Germline V gene sequence: CDR1 MDHEN, CDR2 SYDVKM. Trimming shortened V by 3 bases and J by 2 bases, and 10 bases separated the two germline ends. CDR3 length: 14 residues. CDR3 sequence reads: CASSFFTANTEAFF. CDR3 in DNA: TGTGCCAGCAGTTTCTTCACAGCAAACACTGAAGCTTTCTTT.

The sample holds many counts of this clonotype. This chain links TRBV20-1 with TRBJ2-3; 7 bases line up with TRBD1. The CDR3 is 14 residues long. J was trimmed by 2 bases and V by 5 bases; bases with no gene match: 7. Per the germline V gene, CDR1 is DFQATT and CDR2 is SNEGSKA (reference sequence). This chain's CDR3 is CSAQDRSYTDTQYF. CDR3 bases: TGCAGTGCTCAGGACAGGTCCTACACAGATACGCAGTATTTT.

This clonotype was seen a few times. The rearrangement uses TRBV9 and TRBJ1-3, with no clear D. V lost 2 bases and J 0 bases, leaving 9 bases between the germline ends. The CDR3 consists of 15 residues. Germline V gene lookup returns CDR1 SGDLS and CDR2 YYNGEE. CDR3 residues: CASSVDGSSGNTIYF. CDR3 DNA: TGTGCCAGCAGCGTGGACGGGAGCTCTGGAAACACCATATATTTT.

This clonotype came up a few times. The chain is built from TRBV3-1 and TRBJ2-2, with 8 bases identical to TRBD2. This CDR3 has 18 amino acids. Losses at the gene ends were 0 bases for V and 6 bases for J; bases not matched to a gene: 12. Germline loops: CDR1 LGHDT, CDR2 YNNKEL (reference sequence). CDR3 sequence reads: CASSQDRGLVEIAGELFF. The CDR3 region has the DNA TGTGCCAGCAGCCAAGATCGGGGACTAGTGGAGATAGCCGGGGAGCTGTTTTTT.

In this sample, this clonotype turned up once. Being one base from a much bigger clone, this may be a read error. The chain employs TRBV6-9 and TRBJ2-1, with D tentatively TRBD2 (5 bases). The germline V and J ends were trimmed by 4 bases and 10 bases, with 20 bases remaining between them. Germline loops: CDR1 MNHGY, CDR2 SVAAGI. The CDR3 spans 15 residues. The CDR3 coding sequence is TGTGCCAGCAGTTTCGGTAGCGATTATGTCCACGAGCAGTTCTTC. Translation: CASSFGSDYVHEQFF.

Remarks on this clonotype: This may be a read error: a much more frequent sequence differs by one nucleotide. The CDR3 bases are TGTGCCAGCAGCAAGCACGGGATCTTCGGAACAGATACGCAGTATTTT. This encodes CASSKHGIFGTDTQYF. This chain joins TRBV11-2 and TRBJ2-3, with TRBD2 as a possible D gene (5 bases). The CDR3 length is 16 residues. From germline, CDR1 is SGHAT and CDR2 FQNNGV. Trimming took off 5 bases at V and 3 bases at J, with 18 bases between the two ends.

This sequence joins TRBV29-1 and TRBJ1-4, with D perhaps matching TRBD1 (5 bases). The CDR3 contains 12 residues. The V and J ends lost 4 bases and 12 bases respectively, with 15 bases between them. Germline lookup yields CDR1 SQVTM and CDR2 ANQGSEA. CDR3 DNA sequence: TGCAGCGTTGGTATTTTAGGACATCAACTGTTTTTT. Translating gives CSVGILGHQLFF.

This clonotype has ten or more counts. The rearrangement uses TRBV4-1 and TRBJ1-1, with 9 positions matching TRBD1. This CDR3 comprises 15 residues. The germline V gene has CDR1 MGHRA and CDR2 YSYEKL. V dropped 2 bases and J dropped 3; count of bases not matched to a gene: 4. CDR3 bases: TGCGCCAGCAGCCAATACAGGGGGCGGCACACTGAAGCTTTCTTT. The encoded protein is CASSQYRGRHTEAFF.

This clonotype was detected many times. The chain links TRBV11-2 to TRBJ2-1; D not certain. CDR1 SGHAT and CDR2 FQNNGV come from the germline V gene. V gave up 5 bases and J gave up 1 base, with 12 bases separating them. The CDR3 has 15 residues. The CDR3 here is CASSPTRLSYNEQFF. The CDR3 nucleotides are TGTGCCAGCAGCCCGACAAGATTATCCTACAATGAGCAGTTCTTC.